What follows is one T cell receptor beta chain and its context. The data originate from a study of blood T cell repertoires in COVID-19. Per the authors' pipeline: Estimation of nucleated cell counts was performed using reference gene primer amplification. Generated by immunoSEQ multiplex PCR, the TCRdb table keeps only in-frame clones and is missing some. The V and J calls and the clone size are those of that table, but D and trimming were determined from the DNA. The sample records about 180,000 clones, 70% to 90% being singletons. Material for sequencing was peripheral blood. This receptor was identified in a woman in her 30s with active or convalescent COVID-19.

CDR3 residues: CASSDRVDTEAFF. The DNA of the CDR3 is TGCGCCAGCTCGGACAGGGTGGACACTGAAGCTTTCTTT. This chain uses TRBV10-1 with TRBJ1-1, with TRBD1 matching over 8 bases. This CDR3 is 13 amino acids long. V lost 8 bases to trimming and J lost 3 bases; unmatched junction nucleotides: 5. Looked up from germline, CDR1 is WNHNN and CDR2 is SYGVQD (reference sequence).